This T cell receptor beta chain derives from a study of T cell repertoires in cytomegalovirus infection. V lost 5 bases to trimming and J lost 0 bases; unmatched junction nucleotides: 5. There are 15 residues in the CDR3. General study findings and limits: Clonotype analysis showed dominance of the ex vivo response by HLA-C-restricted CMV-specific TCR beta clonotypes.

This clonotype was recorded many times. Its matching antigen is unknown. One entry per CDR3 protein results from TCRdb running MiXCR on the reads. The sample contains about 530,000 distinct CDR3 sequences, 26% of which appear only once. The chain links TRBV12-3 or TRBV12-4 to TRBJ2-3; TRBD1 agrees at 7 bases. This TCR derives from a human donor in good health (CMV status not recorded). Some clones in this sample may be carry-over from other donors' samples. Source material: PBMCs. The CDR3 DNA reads TGTGCCAGCAGTCCTGGGGACAGCAGCACAGATACGCAGTATTTT. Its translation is CASSPGDSSTDTQYF.